This T cell receptor (beta chain) was sequenced during a study of blood T cell repertoires in COVID-19 (dated by TCRdb to the early 2020s). With regard to the full study: Samples from collaborators originated in the United States, Italy and Spain and spanned both the acute and convalescent phases of COVID-19. The material from the prospective study consisted of cDNA or gDNA derived from T cells, B-cell-depleted T cells, or PBMCs. The dataset comprised deeply sampled blood TCRbeta repertoires from subjects exposed to, actively infected with, or recovered from COVID-19. The repertoires were made available in a free public database intended to serve as a resource for research on the immune response to SARS-CoV-2. Samples were obtained from the ongoing ImmuneRACE study (first 160 participants) and from approximately 1,200 subjects provided by 6 global collaborators. Nearly every sample came with metadata listing a de-identified subject ID, COVID-19 status, age in years and sex. Where available, HLA class I and class II types were obtained from metadata supplied by the sample provider rather than from assay-based typing.

Including cysteine and phenylalanine, the CDR3 has 17 amino acids. The retained sequence is limited to the CDR3, 51 bases, with the frame set at the first base. A distance of 12 bases separates the germline ends of V and J, which lose 0 bases and 0 bases respectively. CDR1 and CDR2 (SGHRS, YFSETQ) derive from the germline V gene. Points the paper makes about the study in general: The quantity of clinical and demographic metadata differed by source and by participant and was supplied without curation.

The immunoSEQ Assay, a bias-controlled multiplex PCR, was used to amplify TCRbeta CDR3 regions from genomic DNA. Per the authors' processing: Within the assay, amplification of reference gene primers was used to estimate how many nucleated cells each sample contained. To quantify the absolute abundance of each unique TCRbeta CDR3 rearrangement, sequence reads were collapsed and filtered. For each sample, productive Simpson clonality was calculated by taking the square root of Simpson's diversity index across productive rearrangements. Entries here come from immuneACCESS through TCRdb and include only in-frame sequences with V and J called. Some clones fail to appear in such tables; in the studies checked, an unresolved V gene covers under half of the shortfall, and the cause of the remainder is unknown. Clone size and V and J calls were adopted from that table, with D and trimming inferred from the DNA. This sample comprises approximately 230,000 clones, around 80% of them detected only once. The ten largest clonotypes hold about 4% of the sample.

About this clone: Its antigen has not been determined. One base away there is no much larger clone; base qualities are not given.

Whole blood was collected in K2EDTA tubes by collaborating institutions according to the institutions' own protocols. For TCRbeta analysis, collaborators shipped samples as frozen whole blood, isolated PBMCs, or DNA extracted from either of those sample types. The receptor was derived from a woman aged 40 to 49 with active or convalescent COVID-19. The chain is assembled from TRBV5-1 and TRBJ1-4; no D gene call is confident. Sequencing was performed on peripheral blood. Here the CDR3 is given as CASSLGPTVATNEKLFF. The nucleotides are TGCGCCAGCAGCTTGGGGCCAACCGTTGCAACTAATGAAAAACTGTTTTTT.